The 12 T cell receptor beta chains reported below all come from one sample, sequenced in a study of spatial heterogeneity in lung cancer. Findings and limits, study-wide: Intratumoral expanded alpha and beta TCR counts were found to track tumor mutation counts.

TCRdb called the 5' RACE reads again in MiXCR, with one record for every CDR3 protein. This table holds about 13,000 distinct CDR3 sequences, approximately 5.5% found once. These receptors' targets are unknown. Time point: sample taken at primary tumor resection. The sample consisted of lung tumor tissue, taken at surgery. The receptors come from a male donor with early-stage non-small cell lung cancer.

This clonotype was seen at least ten times. This sequence joins TRBV10-3 and TRBJ2-1, with D hard to call. The CDR3 loop spans 16 amino acids. V was clipped by 3 bases and J by 5 bases, with 17 bases between them. From germline, CDR1 is ENHRY and CDR2 SYGVKD. CDR3 DNA: TGTGCCATCAGTGACCTCCTAGTCCATCATAACAATGAGCAGTTCTTC. Translation gives CAISDLLVHHNNEQFF.

At least ten counts were recorded for this clonotype. The CDR3 DNA follows: TGCGCCAGCAGCCCTTCAGGAGGGGTCGGAGAGACCCAGTACTTC. Translating gives CASSPSGGVGETQYF. This chain connects TRBV4-3 to TRBJ2-5; TRBD2 might be the D (6 bases). V was cut by 4 bases and J by 4 bases, with 16 bases left in between. The CDR3 covers 15 residues. Germline V gives CDR1 LGHNA, CDR2 YSLEER.

As to this clonotype: A clone one base away is much larger, so this may be a read error. The chain links TRBV20-1 to TRBJ1-5, with TRBD1 matching 10 bases. This CDR3 has 14 residues. From germline, CDR1 is DFQATT and CDR2 SNEGSKA (reference sequence). CDR3 DNA: TGCAGTGCTAGCCCGGGACAGGGGTTTCAGCTCCAGCATTTT. It specifies CSASPGQGFQLQHF.

The table lists this clonotype with many counts. V gene TRBV28 combines with J gene TRBJ1-4; possible D gene TRBD1, 6 bases. V was trimmed by 2 bases and J by 11 bases, leaving 6 bases between them. Per the germline V gene, CDR1 is MDHEN and CDR2 is SYDVKM. The length of the CDR3 is 11 residues. CDR3 loop: CASSLDRKLFF. DNA of the CDR3: TGTGCCAGCAGTTTAGACAGGAAACTGTTTTTT. Filled out from reference TRBV28 and TRBJ1-4, the complete variable domain reads DVKVTQSSRYLVKRTGEKVFLECVQDMDHENMFWYRQDPGLGLRLIYFSYDVKMKEKGDIPEGYSVSREKKERFSLILESASTNQTSMYLCASSLDRKLFFGSGTQLSVL.

This clonotype was observed many times. The rearrangement links TRBV9 to TRBJ2-7; tentative D call: TRBD1 (6 bases). Looked up from germline, CDR1 is SGDLS and CDR2 is YYNGEE. The CDR3 is 15 residues long. V gave up 0 bases and J gave up 7 bases, with 17 bases separating them. CDR3 DNA: TGTGCCAGCAGCGTAGGAGGGACAAACCCACAAGAGCAGTACTTC. Translating gives CASSVGGTNPQEQYF.

This clonotype was found many times. The V and J genes are TRBV24-1 and TRBJ2-1; 9 bases agree with TRBD1. Looked up from germline, CDR1 is KGHDR and CDR2 is SFDVKD. CDR3 length: 12 residues. The V segment lost 7 bases and the J segment 9 bases; nucleotides outside the gene matches: 3. The CDR3 nucleotides read TGTGCCACCAGCGGGACAGGGAGTGAGCAGTTCTTC. It specifies CATSGTGSEQFF.

This clonotype was counted many times. The chain joins TRBV25-1 to TRBJ1-5; D ambiguous. Between the trimmed V and J ends, which lost 2 bases and 2 bases, there was a span of 4 bases. CDR3 length: 13 residues. Per germline, CDR1 MGHDK and CDR2 SYGVNS. CDR3 sequence: CASSEDGNQPQHF. The CDR3 DNA sequence: TGTGCCAGCAGTGAAGATGGCAATCAGCCCCAGCATTTT.

This clonotype was recorded at least ten times. This sequence joins TRBV11-2 and TRBJ1-4; no clear D gene. V lost 5 bases to trimming and J lost 8 bases, with 15 bases between them. From germline, CDR1 is SGHAT and CDR2 FQNNGV. This CDR3 region has 14 residues. The CDR3 sequence is CASSQAWNSEKLFF. In DNA form, the CDR3 reads TGTGCCAGCAGCCAAGCTTGGAACAGCGAAAAACTGTTTTTT.

This chain connects TRBV20-1 to TRBJ1-1; TRBD1 matches at 8 bases. The V gene's germline CDR1 is DFQATT and CDR2 SNEGSKA (reference sequence). The CDR3 contains 13 residues. Trimming cost V 5 bases and J 5 bases; bases outside gene matches: 7. The CDR3 sequence: CSAGPTGETEAFF. CDR3 sequence (DNA): TGCAGTGCTGGACCGACAGGGGAAACTGAAGCTTTCTTT.

In its sample, this clonotype ranks as medium-sized. The chain carries TRBV20-1 and TRBJ1-1; no clear D gene. The CDR3 is made up of 14 amino acids. V shed 0 bases and J shed 1 base, with 9 bases lying between them. CDR1 and CDR2 (germline): DFQATT, SNEGSKA (reference sequence). Here the CDR3 reads CSARDEGRNTEAFF. CDR3 nucleotide sequence: TGCAGTGCTAGAGATGAAGGGAGGAACACTGAAGCTTTCTTT.

In its sample, this clonotype was seen many times. J is TRBJ1-5 and V is TRBV6-5; 8 bases map to TRBD1. With 3 bases clipped from V and 6 bases from J, the junction kept 4 bases outside the gene matches. The CDR3 has 14 amino acids. Germline assignment: CDR1 MNHEY and CDR2 SVGAGI. For the CDR3, the DNA is TGTGCCAGCAGTTATTCAGGGGGCGGTCAGCCCCAGCATTTT. Translating it yields CASSYSGGGQPQHF.

This clonotype occurred many times. CDR3 DNA: TGTGCCACCAGCAGAGACGTAGCGTATTCGAGCATGGGGGTCGAGACCCAGTACTTC. Protein sequence: CATSRDVAYSSMGVETQYF. The genes are TRBV15 and TRBJ2-5, with D tentatively TRBD1 or TRBD2 (5 bases each). CDR3 length: 19 residues. Trimming removed 0 bases at V and 5 bases at J, with 25 bases between. The germline V gene has CDR1 LNHNV and CDR2 YYDKDF (reference sequence). Based on the CDR3 plus reference TRBV15 and TRBJ2-5, the full variable domain is DAMVIQNPRYQVTQFGKPVTLSCSQTLNHNVMYWYQQKSSQAPKLLFHYYDKDFNNEADTPDNFQSRRPNTSFCFLDIRSPGLGDTAMYLCATSRDVAYSSMGVETQYFGPGTRLLVL.